This T cell receptor beta chain originates from a study of blood T cells in healthy people across ages. Whole-study findings and limits: Relative to aged donors, long-lived donors carried more naive CD4+ cells and displayed higher diversity.

Germline V gives CDR1 MNHEY, CDR2 SMNVEV (reference sequence). V was shortened by 5 bases and J by 2 bases, with 10 bases between the two germline ends. This CDR3 contains 14 residues. The authors ran a second PCR of 7 to 11 cycles using a sample-barcoded 5' primer and a J-beta primer mix. TCRdb re-called the 5' RACE reads with MiXCR, one entry per CDR3 protein. This table holds roughly 1.7 million distinct CDR3 sequences, almost 35% found once. A minimum of 6 micrograms of total RNA was extracted per sample. This clonotype was detected only a few times. What it binds is not known. The chain carries TRBV27 and TRBJ1-5, with D perhaps TRBD1 (5 bases). The clonotype was recovered from a woman aged 25 to 39 in good health. The sample comprised blood. CDR3 region: CASSLIRGNQPQHF. The CDR3 region has the DNA TGTGCCAGCAGTCTCATCAGGGGCAATCAGCCCCAGCATTTT.